The 16 T cell receptor beta chains given below trace back to one sample, sequenced in a study of beta chain features in type 1 diabetes. The isolated RNA, all of it, was reverse transcribed, so expressed TCRB transcripts were what got sequenced. Clones were sequenced by immunoSEQ multiplex PCR, and TCRdb holds only the in-frame ones, with some missing. The sample has 160,000 or so clones, roughly 9% seen once. Which antigens these TCRs recognize remains unknown. Whole-study results and caveats: When Type 1 diabetes patients were examined, their TCRB CDR3s proved moderately but significantly shorter in all four CD4+ subsets.

Sequences were obtained from central memory CD4+ T cells from blood. These receptors originate from a woman aged 30 to 39 with type 1 diabetes.

The chain joins TRBV28 to TRBJ1-1; a weak D match, TRBD1 (6 bases). This CDR3 is built from 14 residues. The V and J ends lost 6 bases and 1 base respectively, with 12 bases between them. Per germline, CDR1 MDHEN and CDR2 SYDVKM. The CDR3, as DNA: TGTGCCAGCAGCGAGCAGGGGCGGAACACTGAAGCTTTCTTT. Residues: CASSEQGRNTEAFF.

This clone was observed a handful of times. The rearrangement joins TRBV29-1 to TRBJ2-5; D unresolved. The V gene lost 6 bases and the J gene lost 2 bases, with 16 bases spanning the gap. Germline CDR1 reads SQVTM; CDR2 reads ANQGSEA. There are 14 residues in the CDR3. The chain's CDR3 is CSVPLNRAQETQYF. In nucleotides, the CDR3 is TGCAGCGTACCACTGAACAGAGCACAAGAGACCCAGTACTTC.

V is TRBV5-1 and J is TRBJ2-1; TRBD2 matches at 14 bases. The J segment lost 7 bases and the V segment lost 2 bases, leaving 8 bases of the junction unmatched. Germline loops: CDR1 SGHRS, CDR2 YFSETQ. The CDR3 loop spans 17 amino acids. The CDR3: CASSFGTSGSLGNEQFF. The CDR3 DNA reads TGCGCCAGCAGCTTCGGGACTAGCGGGAGCCTGGGGAATGAGCAGTTCTTC.

At least ten counts were recorded for this clone. The chain carries TRBV7-3 and TRBJ2-1; 8 nucleotides align to TRBD2. From germline, CDR1 is SGHTA and CDR2 FQGTGA. There are 16 residues in the CDR3. V shed 1 base, J shed 6 bases, and the junction held 8 bases outside the gene matches. The CDR3: CASSLNRAGALNEQFF. DNA for the CDR3: TGTGCCAGCAGCTTAAATCGAGCGGGGGCTCTCAATGAGCAGTTCTTC.

The V and J genes are TRBV7-8 and TRBJ2-7; the D gene is possibly TRBD1 (5 bases). The V end lost 0 bases, the J end lost 5 bases, and 11 bases lay between the germline ends. From germline, CDR1 is SGHVS and CDR2 FQNEAQ. CDR3 size: 14 residues. CDR3 in DNA: TGTGCCAGCAGCTTAGCCCAAAACAGGCACGAGCAGTACTTC. It codes for CASSLAQNRHEQYF.

The rearrangement links TRBV20-1 to TRBJ1-2, with no clear D. The CDR3 covers 11 residues. Germline lookup yields CDR1 DFQATT and CDR2 SNEGSKA (reference sequence). CDR3 DNA: TGCAGCGCAACAATCGACTATGGCTACACCTTC. This translates into CSATIDYGYTF.

This clone was counted only a few times. The chain joins TRBV4-1 to TRBJ2-7, with D maybe TRBD1 (5 bases). The CDR3 loop spans 15 amino acids. Germline V lookup: CDR1 MGHRA, CDR2 YSYEKL. Trimming took 2 bases from V and 3 from J, leaving 14 bases between them. CDR3 bases: TGCGCCAGCAGCCAAAACTTGGCAGGGAACTACGAGCAGTACTTC. It codes for CASSQNLAGNYEQYF.

This clone was recorded a few times. The chain is built from TRBV20-1 and TRBJ2-7, with a possible D match to TRBD1 (5 bases). The germline gives CDR1 DFQATT, CDR2 SNEGSKA (reference sequence). V was pared by 6 bases and J by 9 bases, with 15 bases between. The CDR3 totals 11 residues. Here the CDR3 DNA reads TGCAGTGCCACCTCGGAAGACAGGCAGTACTTC. Translation gives CSATSEDRQYF.

This clone has more than one count but fewer than ten. The chain links TRBV14 to TRBJ2-3; 7 positions match TRBD1. The CDR3 sequence is 15 residues long. Germline CDR1 SGHDN, CDR2 FVKESK. V shed 4 bases and J 4 bases; nucleotides not matched to a gene: 8. The CDR3 nucleotides are TGTGCCAGCAGCCCTAACAGGGGTTTCGCAGATACGCAGTATTTT. Protein product: CASSPNRGFADTQYF.

V gene TRBV30 combines with J gene TRBJ2-1; a weak D match, TRBD2 (6 bases). The CDR3 contains 11 residues. Between the trimmed V and J ends, which lost 8 bases and 14 bases, there was a span of 19 bases. The germline V gene encodes CDR1 GTSNPN and CDR2 SVGIG (reference sequence). CDR3: CAGLRGTGKFF. CDR3 sequence (DNA): TGTGCCGGCTTACGGGGGACGGGGAAGTTCTTC.

J is TRBJ2-7 and V is TRBV7-2; TRBD1 agrees at 9 bases. After removal of 4 bases from V and 7 bases from J, the junction contained 5 bases not matched to a gene. CDR1 SGHTA and CDR2 FQGNSA come from the germline V gene. The CDR3 has 13 amino acids. The CDR3 is CASSSGQGREQYF. In DNA form, the CDR3 reads TGTGCCAGCAGCTCGGGACAGGGAAGGGAGCAGTACTTC.

The chain carries TRBV29-1 and TRBJ2-3, with no clear D. CDR1 SQVTM and CDR2 ANQGSEA come from the germline V gene. Between the trimmed V and J ends, which lost 5 bases and 6 bases, there was a span of 21 bases. The length of the CDR3 is 15 residues. The CDR3 is CSVLVMGRPRDTQYF. CDR3 DNA sequence: TGCAGCGTTCTCGTTATGGGCCGACCCCGGGATACGCAGTATTTT.

This clone has only a few counts. The genes are TRBV5-1 and TRBJ1-5, with D maybe TRBD1 (5 bases). The CDR3 totals 14 residues. Germline CDR1 SGHRS, CDR2 YFSETQ. The ends were cut back, 2 bases at V and 6 bases at J, with 12 bases in the middle. CDR3 in DNA: TGCGCCAGCAGCTTTCGACGGGGGAGTCAGCCCCAGCATTTT. Protein sequence: CASSFRRGSQPQHF.

The chain couples TRBV10-3 to TRBJ1-3; TRBD1 agrees at 7 bases. CDR3 size: 16 residues. Germline V CDR1 and CDR2: ENHRY, SYGVKD. J lost 0 bases, V lost 6 bases, and 8 bases had no gene match. The CDR3 sequence: CAISTRQGDSGNTIYF. For the CDR3, the DNA is TGTGCCATCAGCACTAGACAGGGCGACTCTGGAAACACCATATATTTT.

The gene calls are TRBV2 and TRBJ1-1; D is perhaps TRBD1 (5 bases). Trimming took off 1 base at V and 9 bases at J, with 12 bases between the two ends. The CDR3 is 13 amino acids. CDR1 and CDR2 (germline): SNHLY, FYNNEI. This chain's CDR3 is CASSEGGEEQAFF. CDR3 in DNA: TGTGCCAGCAGTGAAGGGGGGGAGGAGCAAGCTTTCTTT.

The chain employs TRBV10-1 and TRBJ2-1, with TRBD2 matching 9 bases. The length of the CDR3 is 17 residues. The germline V gene has CDR1 WNHNN and CDR2 SYGVQD (reference sequence). Trimming took 3 bases from V and 9 from J; bases not matched to a gene: 15. DNA for the CDR3: TGCGCCAGCAGTGAAGCGTCGTTTAGCGGGAGCGACCTTGAGCAGTTCTTC. It codes for CASSEASFSGSDLEQFF.